This TCR beta chain is drawn from a study of shared clonotypes between healthy human individuals. DNA at about 210 ng, about 30,000 T cell genomes, went into sorted-subset replicate PCRs. Measured with immunoSEQ multiplex PCR; TCRdb has only the in-frame clones, and not every one. The sample includes hundreds of thousands of clones, approximately 97% of them seen just once. Trimming stripped 2 bases from V and 8 bases from J, with 4 bases between. The germline CDR1 and CDR2 sequences are MDHEN and SYDVKM. There are 11 residues in the CDR3. This receptor was obtained from a man aged 30 to 45 in good health. Sequenced input: memory CD8+ T cells sorted from blood. Subset noted: CD45RO+ cells pooled with CCR7-negative TemRA cells. The chain carries TRBV28 and TRBJ2-1, with D unclear. This CDR3 reads CASSLRYEQFF. For the CDR3, the DNA is TGTGCCAGCAGTTTACGCTATGAGCAGTTCTTC.